A single TCR beta chain is shown here with its context. As yet, its antigen is unknown. This entry comes from a study of identical twins. The study's findings and limits: Compared with models, monozygotic twins showed more out-of-frame TCR alpha sharing. Conclusions rested on cross-sectional statistics rather than following the same donors.

cDNA molecules carried unique molecular identifiers, and template switching added a universal primer site. TCRdb called the 5' RACE reads again in MiXCR, with one record for every CDR3 protein. The repertoire consists of about 570,000 distinct CDR3 sequences, with around a tenth occurring once and the leading ten covering under 3.5%. The V and J ends lost 8 bases and 2 bases respectively, with 25 bases between them. The CDR3 spans 18 residues. This sample was also put to use in a study of yellow fever vaccine responses in identical twins. From that second work: Vaccine-induced T cell responses in twins were reportedly observed to appear partly convergent, partly personalized.

This chain connects TRBV12-3 or TRBV12-4 to TRBJ2-1; D is perhaps TRBD1 (5 bases). This TCR was sampled from a woman aged 18-29 years in good health. The sequenced material came from PBMCs. CDR3 nucleotides: TGTGCCAGCTGTTCCCCCTTTATCCGAGACAGTGCCTACAATGAGCAGTTCTTC. Translating gives CASCSPFIRDSAYNEQFF.